This entry concerns a single TCR beta chain. This clonotype was recorded many times. There is no known antigen for this receptor. No base qualities exist here, and no much larger clone lies one base off it. The time point label, as the study defines it: persistent/refractory GD, antithyroid drugs over 5 years with positive TRAb. For both TCR sequencing and RNA sequencing, RNA was extracted from PBMCs in TRIzol. The diagnosis of Graves' disease was made according to American Thyroid Association guidelines. Recruitment of patients was carried out at an endocrinology department in Xi'an, China. Each patient gave roughly 10 milliliters of peripheral blood, collected in an EDTA anticoagulant tube. PBMCs were isolated by Ficoll Paque Plus density gradient separation without further T cell sorting. An Agilent 2100 Bioanalyzer and agarose gel were used to assess RNA quality, and a NanoDrop 2000 was used to measure RNA concentration.

These data originate in a study of regulatory T cells in long-lasting Graves disease (dated by TCRdb to the early 2020s). Broadly, across the study: Persistent Graves' disease was defined as persistently positive TSH receptor autoantibodies together with antithyroid drug treatment for over 5 years. In the clinical cohort, patients with persistent Graves' disease had used antithyroid drugs for an average of approximately eleven years. Persistent Graves' disease patients were compared with newly diagnosed Graves' disease patients by peripheral blood TCR sequencing and RNA sequencing. The study took place in China and was registered as a clinical trial. A total of roughly 35 samples underwent TCR sequencing, from about 13 patients with persistent Graves' disease and roughly 20 patients with newly diagnosed Graves' disease.

Library creation used multiplex PCR. Sequenced using an Illumina HiSeq 4000. CDR3 regions were amplified by Arm-PCR with iRepertoire HTBI primers to construct TCR beta libraries. Before sequencing, the PCR products underwent gel purification. As for the original processing: Across samples, 60 to 80 TRBV and 12 to 15 TRBJ segments were identified and used for gene usage analysis of CDR3 amino acid clonotypes. COPE and FqMerger were used to merge the filtered high-quality paired reads into contigs. BLAST was used to align contigs to IMGT TRBV, TRBD and TRBJ reference genes, with CDR3 defined following IMGT. Any clonotype with a frequency above 0.1% was classified as a highly expanded clone. Shannon entropy was used to measure repertoire diversity, and the Gini coefficient was used to measure V-J evenness. A clonotype was considered public if more than one individual shared it. TCRdb handled the public reads itself, with Q25 trimming in fastp and clone calling in MiXCR, and kept productive beta chains. Rows merge per CDR3 protein into single entries with the most common DNA and genes. The V and J calls and clone size are TCRdb's, not the authors'. Recorded for this sample are around 510,000 distinct CDR3 sequences; around 21% of them occurred a single time. About 7.8% of the sample is taken by the ten largest.

The germline V gene encodes CDR1 LGHDT and CDR2 YNNKEL (reference sequence). The CDR3 goes from the cysteine to the phenylalanine over 13 residues. The kept DNA is CDR3 alone, 39 bases in frame from the first base. V sheds 0 bases and J sheds 7 bases, leaving 9 bases between their ends. General findings and caveats noted by the study authors: The authors acknowledged the small sample size as a limitation that may reduce accuracy. Sequencing and analysis were restricted to the TCR beta chain. Peripheral blood alone was examined, since thyroid tissue, which constituted the primary lesion, could not be accessed. Compared with newly diagnosed patients, persistent Graves' disease patients had lower TCR Shannon entropy and fewer highly expanded clones, which suggests clonal expansion. A larger number of public clonotypes was shared among persistent patients (approximately 3,000) than among newly diagnosed patients (roughly 1,000). TRBV28, TRBJ1-2 and TRBJ2-5 were preferentially used in persistent disease, while TRBV20-1 and TRBJ2-1 were favored in newly diagnosed disease.

The sequencing used peripheral blood mononuclear cells (PBMCs), collected when the disease was refractory, from a patient treated with antithyroid drugs. This sequence originates from a female donor with Graves disease. The chain is assembled from TRBV3-1 and TRBJ1-1; the D gene is not confidently resolved. The DNA is as follows: TGTGCCAGCAGCCAAGACTTCGCTGGTGAAGCTTTCTTT. It translates to CASSQDFAGEAFF.